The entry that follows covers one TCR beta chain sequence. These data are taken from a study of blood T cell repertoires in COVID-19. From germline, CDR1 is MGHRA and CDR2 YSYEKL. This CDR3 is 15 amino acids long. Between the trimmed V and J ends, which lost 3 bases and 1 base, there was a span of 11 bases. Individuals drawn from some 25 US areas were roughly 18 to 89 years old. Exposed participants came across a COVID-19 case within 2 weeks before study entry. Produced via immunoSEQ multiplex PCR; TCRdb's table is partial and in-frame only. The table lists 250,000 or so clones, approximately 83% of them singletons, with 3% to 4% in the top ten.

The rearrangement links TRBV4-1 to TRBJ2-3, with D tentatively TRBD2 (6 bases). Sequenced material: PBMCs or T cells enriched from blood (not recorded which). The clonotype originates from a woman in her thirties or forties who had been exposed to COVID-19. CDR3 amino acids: CASSQGWGGTDTQYF. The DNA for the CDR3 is TGCGCCAGCAGCCAGGGGTGGGGGGGCACAGATACGCAGTATTTT.